A single sample is the source of the 5 T cell receptor beta chains below, sequenced in a study of cytomegalovirus exposure and HLA in healthy donors. PCR amplification relied on 60 Vbeta primers (plus 13 Jbeta primers). Profiling relied on immunoSEQ multiplex PCR, and the TCRdb table lists in-frame clones only, not all of them. The sample holds roughly 100,000 clones, nearly 85% seen once. The sequenced sample consisted of PBMCs. The receptors derive from a man aged 18 to 35 in good health and CMV-seronegative.

The chain is built from TRBV4-1 and TRBJ2-1; a possible D gene is TRBD1 (5 bases). V lost 1 base to trimming and J lost 6 bases, with 7 bases between them. The germline V gene encodes CDR1 MGHRA and CDR2 YSYEKL. This CDR3 has 13 residues. CDR3 nucleotide sequence: TGCGCCAGCAGCCAAGTAACAGGCAATGAGCAGTTCTTC. As protein: CASSQVTGNEQFF.

The chain carries TRBV11-2 and TRBJ1-5, with 8 nucleotides matching TRBD1. The CDR3 runs to 17 residues. CDR1 is SGHAT and CDR2 is FQNNGV in the germline V gene. The trim removed 1 base at V and 0 bases at J, leaving 5 bases unmatched. The CDR3 sequence is CASSLGRDRLSNQPQHF. CDR3 DNA sequence: TGTGCCAGCAGCTTAGGTCGGGACAGGCTTAGCAATCAGCCCCAGCATTTT.

The chain has TRBV27 and TRBJ2-5; perhaps TRBD1 as D (5 bases). V was shortened by 4 bases and J by 3 bases, with 9 bases between the two germline ends. The CDR3 runs to 13 residues. Per germline, CDR1 MNHEY and CDR2 SMNVEV (reference sequence). The CDR3 region is CASSSAGKETQYF. The CDR3 DNA reads TGTGCCAGCAGTTCCGCAGGGAAAGAGACCCAGTACTTC.

The chain recombines TRBV6-6 with TRBJ1-4, with TRBD1 identical over 8 bases. Germline V lookup: CDR1 MNHNY, CDR2 SVGAGI (reference sequence). The CDR3 runs to 16 residues. Unmatched junction bases numbered 9, after V lost 6 bases and J lost 3 bases. CDR3 in amino acids: CASRTGQGGSNEKLFF. CDR3 DNA sequence: TGTGCCAGCAGAACCGGACAGGGCGGGTCTAATGAAAAACTGTTTTTT.

The chain recombines TRBV29-1 with TRBJ2-7; TRBD1 aligns across 10 bases. Germline CDR1 is SQVTM and CDR2 is ANQGSEA. V dropped 3 bases and J dropped 2; count of bases not matched to a gene: 7. The CDR3 is 15 amino acids. CDR3 sequence: CSVERGTGDPYEQYF. CDR3 coding DNA: TGCAGCGTTGAGAGGGGGACAGGGGACCCCTACGAGCAGTACTTC.